Following are 27 T cell receptor beta chains from one sample sequenced in a study of blood T cell repertoires in COVID-19. Sequencing used immunoSEQ multiplex PCR; TCRdb keeps in-frame clones, though not all of them. Among approximately 140,000 clones listed, roughly 79% were seen once. Source material: peripheral blood. The receptor set was obtained from a human donor with acute or convalescent COVID-19. The donor label of this sample is uncertain.

The chain joins TRBV3-1 (or the pseudogene TRBV3-2) to TRBJ2-3; no clear D gene. Germline V CDR1 and CDR2: LGHDT, YNNKEL (reference sequence). The V end lost 0 bases, the J end lost 2 bases, and 9 bases lay between the germline ends. The CDR3 runs 15 residues. In nucleotides, the CDR3 is TGTGCCAGCAGCCAAGAGACGGAGTTCACAGATACGCAGTATTTT. Its translation is CASSQETEFTDTQYF.

The V gene is TRBV5-1, the J gene TRBJ1-2; TRBD1 might be the D (5 bases). CDR3 length: 16 amino acids. Germline CDR1 reads SGHRS; CDR2 reads YFSETQ. V dropped 1 base and J dropped 3 bases, with 16 bases sitting between them. Here the CDR3 DNA reads TGCGCCAGCAGCTTGAACTCAGGGATCTCGGACTATGGCTACACCTTC. Amino acids: CASSLNSGISDYGYTF.

In DNA form, the CDR3 reads TGTGCCAGCAGCCCCCTAACGAGCACAGATACGCAGTATTTT. Protein product: CASSPLTSTDTQYF. The rearrangement uses TRBV9 and TRBJ2-3; D gene uncertain. V lost 4 bases and J 0 bases, leaving 9 bases between the germline ends. Germline CDR1 and CDR2: SGDLS and YYNGEE. The CDR3 contains 14 residues.

The chain is built from TRBV11-2 and TRBJ1-2, with TRBD1 matching over 10 bases. This CDR3 contains 15 residues. Germline V lookup: CDR1 SGHAT, CDR2 FQNNGV. V dropped 3 bases and J dropped 3; count of bases not matched to a gene: 4. CDR3 protein: CASSFSGTGDYGYTF. DNA of the CDR3: TGTGCCAGCAGCTTTTCCGGGACAGGGGACTATGGCTACACCTTC.

The chain joins TRBV9 to TRBJ1-2, with TRBD1 identical over 7 bases. The CDR3 extends over 13 amino acids. V shed 3 bases, J shed 5 bases, and the junction held 4 bases outside the gene matches. Germline loops: CDR1 SGDLS, CDR2 YYNGEE. The CDR3 nucleotides read TGTGCCAGCAGCGGACAGGGACGTTATGGCTACACCTTC. Translation: CASSGQGRYGYTF.

The V gene is TRBV19, the J gene TRBJ1-5; D is ambiguous. Trimming removed 5 bases at V and 1 base at J, with 12 bases between. Germline-derived CDR1 and CDR2 are LNHDA and SQIVND (reference sequence). The CDR3 sequence is 15 residues long. CDR3 in amino acids: CASSFVAVSNQPQHF. The CDR3 DNA follows: TGTGCCAGTAGTTTTGTCGCGGTAAGCAATCAGCCCCAGCATTTT.

This chain uses TRBV5-1 with TRBJ2-3; possible D gene TRBD1, 6 bases. CDR1 and CDR2 (germline): SGHRS, YFSETQ. V lost 3 bases and J 6 bases, leaving 17 bases between the germline ends. There are 15 residues in the CDR3. CDR3 region: CASSWPGHMGDTQYF. Here the CDR3 DNA reads TGCGCCAGCAGCTGGCCGGGACACATGGGGGATACGCAGTATTTT. The full variable domain, with the rest looked up from reference TRBV5-1 and TRBJ2-3, is KAGVTQTPRYLIKTRGQQVTLSCSPISGHRSVSWYQQTPGQGLQFLFEYFSETQRNKGNFPGRFSGRQFSNSRSEMNVSTLELGDSALYLCASSWPGHMGDTQYFGPGTRLTVL.

The chain combines TRBV15 with TRBJ2-2; 7 bases align to TRBD2. V trimming: 8 bases; J trimming: 0 bases; junction bases outside the gene matches: 3. Germline V lookup: CDR1 LNHNV, CDR2 YYDKDF (reference sequence). The CDR3 is 14 residues long. CDR3 coding DNA: TGTGCCACCCGCCGGGGGGCGAACACCGGGGAGCTGTTTTTT. Residues: CATRRGANTGELFF.

The chain couples TRBV2 to TRBJ2-1, with 11 nucleotides matching TRBD1. CDR1 is SNHLY, CDR2 FYNNEI, per germline. Trimming took 11 bases from V and 5 from J; bases not matched to a gene: 8. CDR3 length: 14 amino acids. CDR3 amino acids: CAGPGDRGNNEQFF. The CDR3 nucleotides are TGTGCCGGCCCCGGGGACAGGGGGAACAATGAGCAGTTCTTC.

The chain is built from TRBV19 and TRBJ1-2, with TRBD1 matching 10 bases. Germline V gene lookup returns CDR1 LNHDA and CDR2 SQIVND (reference sequence). This CDR3 spans 15 amino acids. The J segment lost 6 bases and the V segment lost 4 bases, leaving 8 bases of the junction unmatched. DNA for the CDR3: TGTGCCAGTAGTAGGTCGACAGGGGGCATTGATGGCTACACCTTC. It encodes CASSRSTGGIDGYTF.

V is TRBV5-1 and J is TRBJ1-2; 11 bases map to TRBD1. After removal of 0 bases from V and 0 bases from J, the junction contained 1 base not matched to a gene. Per germline, CDR1 SGHRS and CDR2 YFSETQ. The CDR3 runs to 16 residues. The DNA of the CDR3 is TGCGCCAGCAGCTTGGTGGGACAGGGGGCTAACTATGGCTACACCTTC. Its protein is CASSLVGQGANYGYTF. The full variable domain, with the rest looked up from reference TRBV5-1 and TRBJ1-2, is KAGVTQTPRYLIKTRGQQVTLSCSPISGHRSVSWYQQTPGQGLQFLFEYFSETQRNKGNFPGRFSGRQFSNSRSEMNVSTLELGDSALYLCASSLVGQGANYGYTFGSGTRLTVV.

V is TRBV6-5 and J is TRBJ1-6; the D is unclear. V lost 0 bases and J lost 8, with 5 bases in between. The germline V gene encodes CDR1 MNHEY and CDR2 SVGAGI. This CDR3 is 13 amino acids long. CDR3 region: CASSYSRDSPLHF. DNA of the CDR3: TGTGCCAGCAGTTACTCGAGGGATTCACCCCTCCACTTT.

This clone has only one observation. The gene calls are TRBV2 and TRBJ1-1, with D possibly matching TRBD1 (6 bases). There are 13 residues in the CDR3. In germline, CDR1 is SNHLY, CDR2 FYNNEI. Between the trimmed V and J ends, which lost 6 bases and 4 bases, there was a span of 12 bases. The CDR3 loop is CASRGGGSTEAFF. The CDR3 DNA sequence: TGTGCCAGCAGGGGAGGGGGAAGCACTGAAGCTTTCTTT.

This sequence joins TRBV27 and TRBJ2-1; 7 bases align to TRBD2. This CDR3 region has 10 residues. Germline V gene sequence: CDR1 MNHEY, CDR2 SMNVEV (reference sequence). Here the CDR3 reads CVGDYNEQFF. The CDR3, as DNA: TGTGTAGGGGACTATAATGAGCAGTTCTTC.

Details on this clone: Other DNA variants within this sample encode the same CDR3. The chain links TRBV5-6 to TRBJ1-2, with 7 bases matching TRBD1. V dropped 4 bases and J dropped 5; count of bases not matched to a gene: 5. The CDR3 loop spans 13 amino acids. Germline V gene sequence: CDR1 SGHDT, CDR2 YYEEEE. The CDR3 is CASSRDSSYGYTF. CDR3 coding DNA: TGTGCCAGCAGCCGGGACAGTTCTTATGGCTACACCTTC.

This sequence joins TRBV10-1 and TRBJ1-1; no reliable D call. Germline V gene data show CDR1 as WNHNN and CDR2 as SYGVQD (reference sequence). This CDR3 is 12 amino acids long. Trimming stripped 3 bases from V and 5 bases from J, with 7 bases between. The CDR3 DNA reads as TGCGCCAGCAGTGACGGAGGAACTGAAGCTTTCTTT. The encoded protein is CASSDGGTEAFF.

As for this clone: The sample carries other DNA sequences with the same CDR3. V usage is TRBV2 and J usage is TRBJ1-1, with D possibly being TRBD1 (5 bases). This CDR3 is built from 13 residues. From germline, CDR1 is SNHLY and CDR2 FYNNEI. Deletions cut 4 bases from V and 2 bases from J, with 8 bases between. As DNA, the CDR3 is TGTGCCAGCAGTGCCGACAGTAACACTGAAGCTTTCTTT. This encodes CASSADSNTEAFF.

The genes are TRBV7-9 and TRBJ1-1; a weak D match, TRBD1 (5 bases). V shed 5 bases and J shed 1 base, with 11 bases lying between them. Germline CDR1 SEHNR, CDR2 FQNEAQ (reference sequence). This CDR3 is built from 14 residues. The CDR3 coding sequence is TGTGCCAGCAGCCCGGTAAGGGGGAACACTGAAGCTTTCTTT. It encodes CASSPVRGNTEAFF. The whole variable domain, remainder taken from reference TRBV7-9 and TRBJ1-1, is DTGVSQNPRHKITKRGQNVTFRCDPISEHNRLYWYRQTLGQGPEFLTYFQNEAQLEKSRLLSDRFSAERPKGSFSTLEIQRTEQGDSAMYLCASSPVRGNTEAFFGQGTRLTVV.

The chain couples TRBV11-2 to TRBJ2-5, with D possibly matching TRBD1 (6 bases). The CDR3 loop spans 15 amino acids. The V gene lost 4 bases and the J gene lost 1 base, with 13 bases spanning the gap. Germline CDR1 is SGHAT and CDR2 is FQNNGV. The CDR3 is CASSYPDSIQETQYF. The CDR3 DNA is TGTGCCAGCAGCTACCCGGACAGTATCCAAGAGACCCAGTACTTC. Filled out from reference TRBV11-2 and TRBJ2-5, the complete variable domain reads EAGVAQSPRYKIIEKRQSVAFWCNPISGHATLYWYQQILGQGPKLLIQFQNNGVVDDSQLPKDRFSAERLKGVDSTLKIQPAKLEDSAVYLCASSYPDSIQETQYFGPGTRLLVL.

This clone came up once. The rearrangement uses TRBV9 and TRBJ1-2; the D gene is possibly TRBD1 (5 bases). V lost 3 bases, J lost 7 bases, and 19 bases lay in between. The CDR3 spans 15 residues. The germline V gene has CDR1 SGDLS and CDR2 YYNGEE. Written as DNA, the CDR3 is TGTGCCAGCAGCGCGACGACCTCGCAGGGTTCTGGCTACACCTTC. It codes for CASSATTSQGSGYTF.

The chain couples TRBV18 to TRBJ1-5; 8 bases map to TRBD1. Germline CDR1 and CDR2: KGHSH and LQKENI. This CDR3 has 15 residues. V lost 6 bases to trimming and J lost 2 bases; unmatched junction nucleotides: 6. CDR3 loop: CASSTGQAGNQPQHF. The CDR3 region has the DNA TGTGCCAGCTCTACGGGACAGGCGGGCAATCAGCCCCAGCATTTT.

The V call is TRBV30, the J call TRBJ1-3, with D hard to call. CDR1 is GTSNPN and CDR2 is SVGIG in the germline V gene (reference sequence). V was cut by 1 base and J by 0 bases, with 4 bases left in between. The CDR3 sequence is 13 residues long. In DNA, the CDR3 is TGTGCCTGGAGTGAGAGCTCTGGAAACACCATATATTTT. It codes for CAWSESSGNTIYF.

This rearrangement joins TRBV10-3 to TRBJ1-1; 8 bases fit TRBD1. Per the germline V gene, CDR1 is ENHRY and CDR2 is SYGVKD. This CDR3 is 13 amino acids long. V trimming: 2 bases; J trimming: 7 bases; junction bases outside the gene matches: 3. Here the CDR3 reads CAISEGTGIEAFF. The CDR3 nucleotides are TGTGCCATCAGTGAGGGGACAGGTATTGAAGCTTTCTTT.

The J gene is TRBJ1-1, the V gene TRBV12-3 or TRBV12-4; D is undetermined. The CDR3 has 13 amino acids. Between the trimmed V and J ends, which lost 7 bases and 1 base, there was a span of 10 bases. The CDR3 bases are TGTGCCAGCACCTTTGGAGGGAACACTGAAGCTTTCTTT. It translates to CASTFGGNTEAFF.

This clone appeared a single time. The rearrangement links TRBV3-1 (or the pseudogene TRBV3-2) to TRBJ2-3; 7 nucleotides align to TRBD2. Germline values: CDR1 LGHDT, CDR2 YNNKEL (reference sequence). V gave up 4 bases and J gave up 8 bases; unmatched junction bases: 12. The CDR3 is 15 amino acids. The DNA of the CDR3 is TGTGCCAGCAGCCCCCCGGGACTATCGACCGGTACGCAGTATTTT. The encoded protein is CASSPPGLSTGTQYF.

The rearrangement links TRBV3-1 (or the pseudogene TRBV3-2) to TRBJ2-3, with D uncertain. The CDR3 consists of 12 residues. Germline-derived CDR1 and CDR2 are LGHDT and YNNKEL (reference sequence). Trimming removed 4 bases at V and 11 bases at J, with 13 bases between. The CDR3 bases are TGTGCCAGCAGCCCAAGGTGGGCGCAGCAGTATTTT. It is translated as CASSPRWAQQYF.

The rearrangement joins TRBV5-1 to TRBJ2-1, with D possibly matching TRBD1 (7 bases). V was cut by 4 bases and J by 7 bases, with 15 bases left in between. Germline values: CDR1 SGHRS, CDR2 YFSETQ. The CDR3 runs 14 residues. The DNA for the CDR3 is TGCGCCAGCAGCATCTGGACAGGAGGGAATGAGCAGTTCTTC. Its protein is CASSIWTGGNEQFF.